This section outlines one TCR beta chain sequence together with its context. The study left out patients who had uncontrolled infection, other autoimmune disease, pregnancy or lactation. The record originates from a study of T cells in Graves' hyperthyroidism and ophthalmopathy. Germline-derived CDR1 and CDR2 are MNHNS and SASEGT. With 5 bases removed from V and 5 bases from J, the gap between germline ends came to 18 bases. The CDR3 sequence is 15 residues long. The CDR3 regions of TCR beta were amplified from RNA transcripts. The HTBI primer set served for first-round RT-PCR of the TCR CDR3. TCRdb re-analysed the multiplex PCR reads in MiXCR, keeping a single row per CDR3 protein. The sample consists of 500,000 to 650,000 distinct CDR3 sequences, 15% to 20% of them appearing once.

V is TRBV6-1 and J is TRBJ1-2, with a tentative D call TRBD1 (6 bases). The sequence came from a middle-aged man with Graves' ophthalmopathy. Material: blood. CDR3 nucleotides: TGTGCCAGCAGTTCCCAAGGCGGGGGCGTTTATGGCTACACCTTC. Encoded protein: CASSSQGGGVYGYTF.